The 15 T cell receptor beta chains listed next were all sequenced from one sample in a study of cytomegalovirus exposure and HLA in healthy donors. The PCR used 60 Vbeta and 13 Jbeta primers. Assay used: immunoSEQ multiplex PCR; TCRdb lists only in-frame clones, some missing. The sample carries around 200,000 clones, over 70% recorded once. The source material was PBMCs. The receptors come from a woman younger than 45 in good health and CMV-seropositive.

This clone occurred a few times. The chain links TRBV7-2 to TRBJ2-1, with D perhaps TRBD2 (5 bases). Looked up from germline, CDR1 is SGHTA and CDR2 is FQGNSA. Trimming pared 3 bases from V and 9 bases from J, leaving 21 bases between. The CDR3 is 16 amino acids. The CDR3 is CASSFDSNLAAGEQFF. The CDR3 coding sequence is TGTGCCAGCAGCTTCGATTCCAATCTAGCCGCAGGTGAGCAGTTCTTC.

V is TRBV2 and J is TRBJ2-5; D is uncertain. Germline assignment: CDR1 SNHLY and CDR2 FYNNEI. This CDR3 comprises 11 residues. V gave up 7 bases and J gave up 5 bases, with 8 bases separating them. The CDR3 region is CASMEWETQYF. The CDR3 bases are TGTGCCAGCATGGAGTGGGAGACCCAGTACTTC. Filled out from reference TRBV2 and TRBJ2-5, the complete variable domain reads EPEVTQTPSHQVTQMGQEVILRCVPISNHLYFYWYRQILGQKVEFLVSFYNNEISEKSEIFDDQFSVERPDGSNFTLKIRSTKLEDSAMYFCASMEWETQYFGPGTRLLVL.

This chain links TRBV6-6 with TRBJ2-2, with a tentative D call TRBD2 (5 bases). This CDR3 contains 14 residues. The V end lost 6 bases, the J end lost 6 bases, and 14 bases lay between the germline ends. Per germline, CDR1 MNHNY and CDR2 SVGAGI (reference sequence). The CDR3 sequence: CASSQTSLAGELFF. DNA of the CDR3: TGTGCCAGCAGCCAAACTAGTTTGGCCGGGGAGCTGTTTTTT.

This chain connects TRBV4-1 to TRBJ2-2, with 14 positions matching TRBD2. This CDR3 spans 20 amino acids. V shed 1 base, J shed 3 bases, and the junction held 10 bases outside the gene matches. CDR1 is MGHRA, CDR2 YSYEKL, per germline. CDR3 coding DNA: TGCGCCAGCAGCCAAGCCTTCCCGGGACTAGCGGGAGTAGACACCGGGGAGCTGTTTTTT. Protein product: CASSQAFPGLAGVDTGELFF.

The chain couples TRBV19 to TRBJ2-1; possibly TRBD1 for D (5 bases). Deletions cut 0 bases from V and 5 bases from J, with 14 bases between. There are 16 residues in the CDR3. The germline gives CDR1 LNHDA, CDR2 SQIVND (reference sequence). The CDR3 DNA reads as TGTGCCAGTAGTATAGACGGAGCAGGGATCAACAATGAGCAGTTCTTC. The encoded protein is CASSIDGAGINNEQFF.

This chain links TRBV27 with TRBJ2-7; tentative D call: TRBD1 (6 bases). The CDR3 extends over 13 amino acids. The ends were cut back, 5 bases at V and 2 bases at J, with 10 bases in the middle. CDR1 and CDR2 (germline): MNHEY, SMNVEV (reference sequence). The CDR3 DNA reads as TGTGCCAGCAGTCGGCAGGGGCCCTACGAGCAGTACTTC. This encodes CASSRQGPYEQYF.

This chain uses TRBV13 with TRBJ2-7; TRBD2 might be the D (5 bases). This CDR3 region has 14 residues. V was shortened by 6 bases and J by 5 bases, with 17 bases between the two germline ends. Germline lookup yields CDR1 PRHDT and CDR2 FYEKMQ (reference sequence). The CDR3 sequence: CASSQSGGSNEQYF. The CDR3 coding sequence is TGTGCCAGCAGTCAGTCAGGAGGTAGTAACGAGCAGTACTTC.

In its sample, this clone was seen a few times. The chain is built from TRBV27 and TRBJ2-2; the D gene is possibly TRBD2 (5 bases). The CDR3 runs 12 residues. Per the germline V gene, CDR1 is MNHEY and CDR2 is SMNVEV (reference sequence). V lost 7 bases and J lost 7, with 10 bases in between. CDR3 protein: CASNRGFGELFF. CDR3 nucleotides: TGTGCCAGCAATCGAGGGTTCGGGGAGCTGTTTTTT.

The chain joins TRBV7-2 to TRBJ2-5; D is uncertain. The CDR3 sequence is 14 residues long. V was pared by 2 bases and J by 5 bases, with 12 bases between. CDR1 is SGHTA, CDR2 FQGNSA, per germline. CDR3 residues: CASSLLYLPETQYF. CDR3 sequence (DNA): TGTGCCAGCAGCTTACTCTACCTACCGGAGACCCAGTACTTC.

V and J are TRBV15 and TRBJ2-5, with 11 bases that match TRBD2. The end of the DNA aligns better with TRBJ2-7, so the J call may be wrong. This CDR3 comprises 14 residues. The V gene's germline CDR1 is LNHNV and CDR2 YYDKDF (reference sequence). CDR3: CATSRLTSGNEQYF. As DNA, the CDR3 is TGTGCCACCAGCAGATTGACTAGCGGGAACGAGCAGTACTTC.

V usage is TRBV11-2 and J usage is TRBJ2-1; 8 bases align to TRBD2. This CDR3 comprises 16 residues. The V and J ends lost 2 bases and 3 bases, in that order; junction bases with no gene match: 6. The germline gives CDR1 SGHAT, CDR2 FQNNGV. The CDR3 DNA follows: TGTGCCAGCAGCTTAAGAGCGGGAGTTGTCTACAATGAGCAGTTCTTC. The encoded protein is CASSLRAGVVYNEQFF.

The rearrangement joins TRBV10-3 to TRBJ2-5; 8 bases match TRBD2. Germline V lookup: CDR1 ENHRY, CDR2 SYGVKD. The V and J ends lost 6 bases and 5 bases, in that order; junction bases with no gene match: 5. This CDR3 is built from 13 residues. The CDR3 DNA follows: TGTGCCATCAGCGGACTAGCTGGGGAGACCCAGTACTTC. This codes for CAISGLAGETQYF.

Only a few counts were recorded for this clone. The rearrangement joins TRBV5-1 to TRBJ2-5; 8 bases agree with TRBD2. The length of the CDR3 is 14 residues. J was trimmed by 1 base and V by 3 bases; bases with no gene match: 2. CDR1 and CDR2 from the germline V gene are SGHRS and YFSETQ. The DNA for the CDR3 is TGCGCCAGCAGCTCCGGGGGGGGCCAAGAGACCCAGTACTTC. Its protein is CASSSGGGQETQYF.

The V and J genes are TRBV5-6 and TRBJ2-1; possibly TRBD2 for D (5 bases). V shed 4 bases and J shed 8 bases, with 13 bases lying between them. Germline lookup yields CDR1 SGHDT and CDR2 YYEEEE. This CDR3 has 13 amino acids. The CDR3 protein is CASSGLRTYEQFF. CDR3 sequence (DNA): TGTGCCAGCAGCGGATTGCGGACTTATGAGCAGTTCTTC. Based on the CDR3 plus reference TRBV5-6 and TRBJ2-1, the full variable domain is DAGVTQSPTHLIKTRGQQVTLRCSPKSGHDTVSWYQQALGQGPQFIFQYYEEEERQRGNFPDRFSGHQFPNYSSELNVNALLLGDSALYLCASSGLRTYEQFFGPGTRLTVL.

This clone was recorded once. CDR3 in DNA: TGTGCCAGTAGGGCCGGGACAAACTATGGCTACACCTTC. Encoded protein: CASRAGTNYGYTF. This chain joins TRBV19 and TRBJ1-2; D is perhaps TRBD1 (6 bases). Germline values: CDR1 LNHDA, CDR2 SQIVND (reference sequence). The CDR3 has 13 residues. Deletions cut 6 bases from V and 2 bases from J, with 10 bases between.